The rows below give T cell receptor beta chains drawn from one sample of a study of T cells expressing NK-cell markers. After re-calling the 5' RACE reads, TCRdb lists one entry per CDR3 protein, DNA absent. The sample has 500,000 to 700,000 distinct CDR3 sequences. The sample consisted of blood T cells: a sorted CD56 or NKG2C T cell subset, CD4+ or CD8+ T cells, or bulk PBMC T cells (not recorded which). All receptors come from a man younger than 35 in good health. CDR3s include the opening cysteine and the closing phenylalanine or tryptophan.

>TRBV11-2|TRBJ2-2
CASSLAPGGLNTGELFF
>TRBV12-3/TRBV12-4|TRBJ1-2
CASSPGRSYTF
>TRBV29-1|TRBJ2-1
CSVGQTFNNEQFF
>TRBV27|TRBJ2-1
CASSLWGQGRLDNEQFF
>TRBV20-1|TRBJ2-3
CSARGSGRLLTDTQYF
>TRBV14|TRBJ2-1
CASSLGQGAVSEQFF
>TRBV5-1|TRBJ2-3
CASRQDGGTDTQYF
>TRBV5-1|TRBJ2-5
CASSFLDGNQETQYF
>TRBV25-1|TRBJ1-4
CASSDYTGKTKATNEKLFF
>TRBV3-1|TRBJ2-7
CASSQDLYSGRWYEQYF
>TRBV5-1|TRBJ2-7
CASSNPGGTYEQYF
>TRBV4-2|TRBJ2-2
CASTRDRQDTGELFF
>TRBV16|TRBJ1-1
CASSQIDRGMNTEAFF
>TRBV7-2|TRBJ2-7
CASSLALRVYEQYF
>TRBV29-1|TRBJ2-4
CSVQNRAKNIQYF
>TRBV7-2|TRBJ2-2
CASSLASSTNTGELFF
>TRBV12-3/TRBV12-4|TRBJ2-7
CASSLGSTGGPSYEQYF
>TRBV9|TRBJ2-7
CASSETGTASYEQYF
>TRBV20-1|TRBJ2-1
CSASRQGSYNEQFF
>TRBV12-3/TRBV12-4|TRBJ2-1
CASSYPGRGHNEQFF
>TRBV7-9|TRBJ2-1
CASSLVPGLNEQFF
>TRBV12-3/TRBV12-4|TRBJ2-4
CASSLKGGGLNIQYF
>TRBV3-1|TRBJ1-4
CASSPGTKNEKLFF
>TRBV20-1|TRBJ2-2
CSGTGSQNTGELFF
>TRBV20-1|TRBJ2-3
CSATRTSRGDTQYF
>TRBV12-3/TRBV12-4|TRBJ2-1
CASSPQFLANEQFF
>TRBV20-1|TRBJ1-6
CSARTGKNSPLHF
>TRBV24-1|TRBJ2-1
CATSDENSETTYNEQFF
>TRBV5-1|TRBJ2-7
CASSTGQVIYEQYF
>TRBV11-2|TRBJ2-2
CASSLVPYTGELFF
>TRBV4-2|TRBJ2-3
CASSLFVDTQYF
>TRBV7-9|TRBJ2-5
CASSSYRGEGTQYF
>TRBV6-1|TRBJ2-2
CASSEPWETGELFF
>TRBV5-1|TRBJ2-1
CASSLRSEVQFF
>TRBV4-1|TRBJ2-1
CASSQFTSGSRNEQFF
>TRBV20-1|TRBJ1-5
CSAPEQGVDQPQHF
>TRBV28|TRBJ2-5
CASSRRLVSLETQYF
>TRBV12-5|TRBJ2-1
CASATRAPQGGSNEQFF
>TRBV5-1|TRBJ2-3
CASSTSGIADTQYF
>TRBV5-5|TRBJ2-1
CASSLTSGRNNEQFF
>TRBV29-1|TRBJ2-3
CSVEGQGSFPADTQYF
>TRBV10-3|TRBJ2-7
CAIGSRGGDEQYF
>TRBV5-1|TRBJ1-1
CASSSEVNRVGTEAFF
>TRBV3-1|TRBJ1-6
CASSQDRPDSRLHF
>TRBV3-1|TRBJ2-1
CASSQVGGIEQFF
>TRBV7-2|TRBJ2-7
CASSLSRTTYEQYF
>TRBV6-1|TRBJ2-5
CASRIWTEEETQYF
>TRBV4-2|TRBJ2-4
CASSLGTGPIAKNIQYF
>TRBV18|TRBJ2-2
CASSRRTADTGELFF
>TRBV27|TRBJ2-2
CASSFRPLGELFF